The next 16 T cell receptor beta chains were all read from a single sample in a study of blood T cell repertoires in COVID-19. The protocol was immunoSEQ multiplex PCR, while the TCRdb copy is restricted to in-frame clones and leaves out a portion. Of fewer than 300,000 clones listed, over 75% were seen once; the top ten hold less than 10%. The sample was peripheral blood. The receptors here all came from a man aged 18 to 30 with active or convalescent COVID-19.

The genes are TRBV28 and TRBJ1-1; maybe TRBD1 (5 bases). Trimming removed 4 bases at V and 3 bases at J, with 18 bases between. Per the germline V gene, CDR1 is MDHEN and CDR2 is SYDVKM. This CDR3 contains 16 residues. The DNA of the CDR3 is TGTGCCAGCAGTTCAGGTGGGGGGAGTGGGGACACTGAAGCTTTCTTT. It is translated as CASSSGGGSGDTEAFF.

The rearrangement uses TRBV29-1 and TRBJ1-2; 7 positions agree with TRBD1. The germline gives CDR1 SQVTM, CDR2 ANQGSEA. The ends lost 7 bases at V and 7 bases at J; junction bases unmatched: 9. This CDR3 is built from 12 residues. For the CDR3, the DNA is TGCAGCGCTCAAGACAGGGATAGTGGCTACACCTTC. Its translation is CSAQDRDSGYTF.

CDR3 protein: CASSSRQDGDTQYF. As DNA, the CDR3 is TGTGCCAGCAGCTCCCGACAGGACGGAGATACGCAGTATTTT. The gene calls are TRBV7-2 and TRBJ2-3; TRBD1 is a possible D gene (6 bases). Trimming pared 4 bases from V and 5 bases from J, leaving 13 bases between. The CDR3 is made up of 14 amino acids. Looked up from germline, CDR1 is SGHTA and CDR2 is FQGNSA.

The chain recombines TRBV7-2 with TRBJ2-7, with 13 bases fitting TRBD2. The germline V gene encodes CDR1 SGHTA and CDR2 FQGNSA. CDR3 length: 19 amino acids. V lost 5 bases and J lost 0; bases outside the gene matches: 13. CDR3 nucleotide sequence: TGTGCCAGCAGCCTCTACTGGACTAGCGGGGGTCCCAGCTCCTACGAGCAGTACTTC. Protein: CASSLYWTSGGPSSYEQYF.

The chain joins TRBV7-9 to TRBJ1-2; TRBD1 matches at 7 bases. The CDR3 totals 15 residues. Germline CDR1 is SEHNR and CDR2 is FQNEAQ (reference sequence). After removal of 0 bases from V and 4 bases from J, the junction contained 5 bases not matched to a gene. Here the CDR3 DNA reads TGTGCCAGCAGCTTAGCTTTTGGACAGGTCTATGGCTACACCTTC. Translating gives CASSLAFGQVYGYTF.

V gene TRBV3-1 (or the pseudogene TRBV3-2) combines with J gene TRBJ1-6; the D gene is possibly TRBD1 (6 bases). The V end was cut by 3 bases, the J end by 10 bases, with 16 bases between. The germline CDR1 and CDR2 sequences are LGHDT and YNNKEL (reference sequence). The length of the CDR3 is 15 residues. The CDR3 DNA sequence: TGTGCCAGCAGCCACCGGGACAAATTCGGGTCACCCCTCCACTTT. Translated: CASSHRDKFGSPLHF.

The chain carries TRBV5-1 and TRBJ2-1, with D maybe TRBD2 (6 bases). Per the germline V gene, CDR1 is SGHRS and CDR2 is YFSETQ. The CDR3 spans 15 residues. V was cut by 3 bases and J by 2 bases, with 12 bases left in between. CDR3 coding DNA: TGCGCCAGCAGCTCCGGGGGAGAGACCTACAATGAGCAGTTCTTC. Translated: CASSSGGETYNEQFF.

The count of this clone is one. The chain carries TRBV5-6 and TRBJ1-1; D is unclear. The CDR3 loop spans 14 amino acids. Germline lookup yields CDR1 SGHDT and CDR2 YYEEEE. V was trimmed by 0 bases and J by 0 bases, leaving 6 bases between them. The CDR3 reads CASSLGLLNTEAFF. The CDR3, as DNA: TGTGCCAGCAGCTTGGGACTGCTGAACACTGAAGCTTTCTTT.

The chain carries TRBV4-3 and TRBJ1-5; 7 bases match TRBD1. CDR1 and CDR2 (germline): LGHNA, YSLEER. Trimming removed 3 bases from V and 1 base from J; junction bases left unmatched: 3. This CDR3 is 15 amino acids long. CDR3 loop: CASSQLQGSNQPQHF. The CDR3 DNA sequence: TGCGCCAGCAGCCAGTTACAGGGGAGCAATCAGCCCCAGCATTTT.

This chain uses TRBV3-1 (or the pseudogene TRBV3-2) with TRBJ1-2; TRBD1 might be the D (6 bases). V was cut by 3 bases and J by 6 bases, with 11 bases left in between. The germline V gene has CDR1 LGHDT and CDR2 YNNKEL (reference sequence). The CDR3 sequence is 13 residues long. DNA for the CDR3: TGTGCCAGCAGCCAGACGACAGGTAATGGCTACACCTTC. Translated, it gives CASSQTTGNGYTF.

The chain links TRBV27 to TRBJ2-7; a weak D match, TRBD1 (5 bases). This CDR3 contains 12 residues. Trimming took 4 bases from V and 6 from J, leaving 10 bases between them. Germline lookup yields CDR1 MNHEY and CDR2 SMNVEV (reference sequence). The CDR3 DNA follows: TGTGCCAGCAGTTCGTCAGGGATCGAGCAGTACTTC. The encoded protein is CASSSSGIEQYF.

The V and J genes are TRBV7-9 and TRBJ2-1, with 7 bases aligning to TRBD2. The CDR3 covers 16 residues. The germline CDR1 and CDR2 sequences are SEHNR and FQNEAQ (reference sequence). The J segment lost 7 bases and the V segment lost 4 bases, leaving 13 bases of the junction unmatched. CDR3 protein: CASSSPESGGGNEQFF. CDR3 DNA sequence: TGTGCCAGCAGCTCCCCCGAGTCTGGGGGGGGGAATGAGCAGTTCTTC.

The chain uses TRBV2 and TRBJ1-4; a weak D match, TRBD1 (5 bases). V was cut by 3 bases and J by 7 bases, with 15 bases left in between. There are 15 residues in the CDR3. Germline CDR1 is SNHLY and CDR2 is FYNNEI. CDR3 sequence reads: CASSDDGAGGEKLFF. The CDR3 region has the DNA TGTGCCAGCAGTGACGACGGGGCCGGGGGTGAAAAACTGTTTTTT.

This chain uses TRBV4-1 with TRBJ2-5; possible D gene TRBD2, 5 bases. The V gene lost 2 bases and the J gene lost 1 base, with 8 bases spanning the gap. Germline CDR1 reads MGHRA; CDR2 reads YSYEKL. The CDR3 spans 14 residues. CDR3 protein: CASSQWGAQETQYF. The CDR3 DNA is TGCGCCAGCAGCCAATGGGGAGCCCAAGAGACCCAGTACTTC.

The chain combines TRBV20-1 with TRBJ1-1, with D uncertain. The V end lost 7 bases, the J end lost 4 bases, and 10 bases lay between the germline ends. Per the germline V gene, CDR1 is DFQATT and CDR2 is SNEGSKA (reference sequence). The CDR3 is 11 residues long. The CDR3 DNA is TGCAGTGTTCAAGAGGGCACTGAAGCTTTCTTT. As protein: CSVQEGTEAFF.

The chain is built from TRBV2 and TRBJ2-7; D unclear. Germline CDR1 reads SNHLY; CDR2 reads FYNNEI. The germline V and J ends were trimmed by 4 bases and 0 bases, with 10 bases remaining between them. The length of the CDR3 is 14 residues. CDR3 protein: CASSGLAPSYEQYF. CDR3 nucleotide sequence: TGTGCCAGCAGTGGCTTAGCTCCCTCCTACGAGCAGTACTTC. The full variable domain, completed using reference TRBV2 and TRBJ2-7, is EPEVTQTPSHQVTQMGQEVILRCVPISNHLYFYWYRQILGQKVEFLVSFYNNEISEKSEIFDDQFSVERPDGSNFTLKIRSTKLEDSAMYFCASSGLAPSYEQYFGPGTRLTVT.